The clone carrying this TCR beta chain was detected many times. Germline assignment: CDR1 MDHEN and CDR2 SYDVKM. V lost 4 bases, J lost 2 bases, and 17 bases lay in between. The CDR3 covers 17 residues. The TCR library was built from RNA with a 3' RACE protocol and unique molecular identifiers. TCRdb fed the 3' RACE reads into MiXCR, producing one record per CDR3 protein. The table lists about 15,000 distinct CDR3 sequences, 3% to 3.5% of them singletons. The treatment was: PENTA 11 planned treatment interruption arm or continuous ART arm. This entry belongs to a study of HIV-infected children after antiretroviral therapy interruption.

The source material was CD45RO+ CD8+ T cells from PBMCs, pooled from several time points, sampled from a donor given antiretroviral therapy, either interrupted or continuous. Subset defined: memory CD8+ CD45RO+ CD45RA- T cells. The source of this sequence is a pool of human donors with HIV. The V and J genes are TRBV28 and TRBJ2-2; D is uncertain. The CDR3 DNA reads TGTGCCAGCAGTTCCCATGAGAGACACCTCAACACCGGGGAGCTGTTTTTT. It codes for CASSSHERHLNTGELFF.